This T cell receptor beta chain emerged from a study of Graves' ophthalmopathy and Graves' hyperthyroidism. Overall study findings and caveats: With approximately 88% sensitivity and roughly 76% specificity, a 13-signature model separated ophthalmopathy from stable hyperthyroidism.

For this clonotype: Its antigen remains unidentified.

Pregnant or lactating patients and those with other autoimmune diseases or uncontrolled infections were excluded. The diagnostic workup employed clinical symptoms, serum thyroxine, TRAb, thyroid ultrasound and orbital computed tomography. The PBMCs originated from more than 8 ml of fresh peripheral blood. Transcripts of RNA were the source for amplifying TCR beta CDR3 regions. HTBI primers were used in a first-round RT-PCR, which preceded a second-round multiplex PCR. TCRdb reprocessed the multiplex PCR reads with MiXCR, giving one entry per CDR3 protein. In the table there are about 180,000 distinct CDR3 sequences, approximately 38% of which are singletons. Germline V gives CDR1 LNHDA, CDR2 SQIVND (reference sequence). Trimming took off 6 bases at V and 5 bases at J, with 20 bases between the two ends. The CDR3 contains 16 residues.

Sample: peripheral blood. The receptor comes from a woman in her thirties or forties with Graves' ophthalmopathy. The chain recombines TRBV19 with TRBJ1-5, with a tentative D call TRBD1 (5 bases). The CDR3 loop reads CASSPGRGKTYQPQHF. CDR3 nucleotides: TGTGCCAGTAGCCCAGGGCGGGGGAAGACCTATCAGCCCCAGCATTTT.